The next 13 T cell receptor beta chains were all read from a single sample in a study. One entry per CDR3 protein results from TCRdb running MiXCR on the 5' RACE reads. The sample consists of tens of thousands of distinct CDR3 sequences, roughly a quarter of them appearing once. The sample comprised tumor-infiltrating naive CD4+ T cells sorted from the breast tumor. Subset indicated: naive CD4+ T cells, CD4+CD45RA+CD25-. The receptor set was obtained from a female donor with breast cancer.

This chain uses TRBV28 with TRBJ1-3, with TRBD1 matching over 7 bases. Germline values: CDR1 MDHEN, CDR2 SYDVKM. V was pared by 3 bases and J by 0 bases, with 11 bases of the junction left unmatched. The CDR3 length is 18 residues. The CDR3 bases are TGTGCCAGCAGTTTTAAGGGGGCTCCACCAGGCTCTGGAAACACCATATATTTT. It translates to CASSFKGAPPGSGNTIYF.

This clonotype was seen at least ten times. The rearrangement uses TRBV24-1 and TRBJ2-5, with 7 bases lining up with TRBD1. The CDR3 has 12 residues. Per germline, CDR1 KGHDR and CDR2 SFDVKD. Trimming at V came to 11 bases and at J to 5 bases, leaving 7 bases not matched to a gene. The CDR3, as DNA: TGTGCCATTTCCGACAGGGACGAGACCCAGTACTTC. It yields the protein CAISDRDETQYF.

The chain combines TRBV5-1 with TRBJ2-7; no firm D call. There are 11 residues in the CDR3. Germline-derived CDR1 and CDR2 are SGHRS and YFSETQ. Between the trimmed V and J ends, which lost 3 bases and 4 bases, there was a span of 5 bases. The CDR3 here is CASSSYYEQYF. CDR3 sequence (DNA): TGCGCCAGCAGCTCCTATTACGAGCAGTACTTC.

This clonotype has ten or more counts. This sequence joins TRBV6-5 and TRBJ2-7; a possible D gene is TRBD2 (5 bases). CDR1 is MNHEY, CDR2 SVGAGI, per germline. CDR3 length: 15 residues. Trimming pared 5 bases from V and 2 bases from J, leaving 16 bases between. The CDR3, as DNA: TGTGCCAGCAGTGCCCAGAGGCTAGCAACCTACGAGCAGTACTTC. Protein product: CASSAQRLATYEQYF.

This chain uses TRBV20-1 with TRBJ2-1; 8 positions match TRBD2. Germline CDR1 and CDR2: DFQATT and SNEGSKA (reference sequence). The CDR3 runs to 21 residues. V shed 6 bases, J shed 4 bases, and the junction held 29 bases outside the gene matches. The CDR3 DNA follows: TGCAGTGCCAAGGAACCCCCTAAAGGATCGTTGACTAGCGAGTATTACAATGAGCAGTTCTTC. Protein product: CSAKEPPKGSLTSEYYNEQFF.

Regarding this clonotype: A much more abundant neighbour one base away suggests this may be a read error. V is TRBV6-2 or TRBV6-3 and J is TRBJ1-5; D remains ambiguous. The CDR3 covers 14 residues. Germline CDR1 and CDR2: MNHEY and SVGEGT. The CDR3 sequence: CAIRGIMLNQPRHF. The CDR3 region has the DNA TGTGCCATCCGCGGCATTATGCTCAATCAGCCCCGGCATTTT.

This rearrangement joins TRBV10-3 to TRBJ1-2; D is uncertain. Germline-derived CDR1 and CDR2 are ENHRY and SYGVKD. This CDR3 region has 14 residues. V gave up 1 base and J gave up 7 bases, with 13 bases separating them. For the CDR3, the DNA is TGTGCCATCAGTGAGTTGCAGGCAGGAGGTGGCTACACCTTC. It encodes CAISELQAGGGYTF.

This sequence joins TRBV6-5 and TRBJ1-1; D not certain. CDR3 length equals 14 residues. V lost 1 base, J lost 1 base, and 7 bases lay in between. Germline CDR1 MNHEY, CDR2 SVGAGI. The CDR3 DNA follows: TGTGCCAGCAGTTACTACCAAACGAACACTGAAGCTTTCTTT. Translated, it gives CASSYYQTNTEAFF.

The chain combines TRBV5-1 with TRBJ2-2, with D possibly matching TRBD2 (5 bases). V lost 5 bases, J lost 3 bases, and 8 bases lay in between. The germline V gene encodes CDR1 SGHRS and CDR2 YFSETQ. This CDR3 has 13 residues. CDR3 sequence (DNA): TGCGCCAGCAGATCGGAGGACACCGGGGAGCTGTTTTTT. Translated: CASRSEDTGELFF.

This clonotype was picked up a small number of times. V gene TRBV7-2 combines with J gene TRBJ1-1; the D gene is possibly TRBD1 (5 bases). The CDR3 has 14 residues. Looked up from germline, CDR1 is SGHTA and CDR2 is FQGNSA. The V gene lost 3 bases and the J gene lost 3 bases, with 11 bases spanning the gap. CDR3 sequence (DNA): TGTGCCAGCAGCTTTTCGGGGGGGTACACTGAAGCTTTCTTT. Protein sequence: CASSFSGGYTEAFF.

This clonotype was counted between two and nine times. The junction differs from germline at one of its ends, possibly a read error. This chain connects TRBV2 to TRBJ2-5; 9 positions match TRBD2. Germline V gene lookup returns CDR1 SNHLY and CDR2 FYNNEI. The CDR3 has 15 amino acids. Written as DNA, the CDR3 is TGTGCCAGCAGTGAACCTAGCGGGGCCCAAGAGACACAGTACTTC. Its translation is CASSEPSGAQETQYF.

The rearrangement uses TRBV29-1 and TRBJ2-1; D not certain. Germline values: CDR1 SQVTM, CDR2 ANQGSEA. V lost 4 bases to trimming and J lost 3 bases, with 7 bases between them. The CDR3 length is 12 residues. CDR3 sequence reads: CSVGPGYNEQFF. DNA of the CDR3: TGCAGCGTTGGACCGGGCTACAATGAGCAGTTCTTC.

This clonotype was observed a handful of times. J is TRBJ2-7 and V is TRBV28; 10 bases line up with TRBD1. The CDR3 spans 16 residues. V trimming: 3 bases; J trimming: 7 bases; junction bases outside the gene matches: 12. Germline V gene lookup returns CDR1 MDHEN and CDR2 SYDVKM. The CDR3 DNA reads TGTGCCAGCAGTTTGGCCGGGACAGGGGCCTTTTTAGAGCAGTACTTC. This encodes CASSLAGTGAFLEQYF.